This T cell receptor (beta chain) emerged from a study of cytomegalovirus exposure and HLA in healthy donors (dated by TCRdb to 2017 to 2019). Context from the whole study: An earlier analysis of some 600 of the donors reported approximately 260 Gb of sequence data and 95 million to 130 million unique TCR beta sequences obtained from some 170 million T cells. Roughly 290 gigabases of sequencing data and around 85 million unique TCR sequences made up an early release that covered approximately 700 HLA-typed donors. Of the 350 to 450 genotyped donors, approximately 83% fell in the genetic ancestry cluster associated with self-reported Caucasian donors. The study aimed to test whether cataloging public T cell receptors could reveal signatures of past pathogen exposure. The T cell repertoires of several hundred subjects were profiled by immunosequencing and related to cytomegalovirus serostatus. Along with the approximately 700-subject first cohort, a separate validation cohort of over a hundred different subjects was used. The study combined high-throughput TCR immunosequencing, statistical association of individual TCRs with disease status, and machine learning to predict cytomegalovirus infection status. In a later analysis, previously published TCR beta repertoires from 670 or so donors were re-analyzed and high-resolution HLA genotyping was added so that TCR occurrence patterns could be studied. The later analysis used no new phenotypic data to find candidate immune exposures, relying instead on TCR beta sequences and their occurrence across donors. An earlier analysis of around 580 of the donors used high-throughput TCR beta sequencing to judge whether each TCR beta V gene segment behaved as functional or pseudogenic. Alongside the repertoire data, information on donor age, sex, ethnicity and CMV serostatus was compiled. A later genetic analysis used genome-wide SNP genotypes for about three fifths of the 666 donors, treating that subset as a discovery cohort. Every repertoire in the discovery cohort had been generated on one and the same sequencing platform. HLA typing included class I and class II loci at four-digit resolution. Typing coverage varied by locus: about 620-630 donors for A, B, C, DRB1 and DQB1; roughly 560 for DQA1; nearly 610 for DPA1; 450 to 480 for DPB1. Four or five DR-DQ haplotypes were handled as single units for association and clustering because linkage in the cohort was strong. Among almost 400 genotyped donors of the cohort, an average of about 240,000 unique TCR beta nucleotide sequences were sequenced per donor, around 20% of them non-productive. Points the paper makes about the study in general: An earlier analysis of around 600 of the donors showed that most TCR beta V segments appeared in productive rearrangements either about 87% or about 30% of the time, which broadly matched IMGT annotations. Most CMV-associated TCR beta chains appeared to be HLA-restricted in a later analysis, and the HLA associations seemed to be driven largely by CMV exposure. According to a later analysis, TCR association rates differed among HLA loci, with DRB1 alleles showing the most associated TCRs and HLA-C alleles showing the fewest. A few of the identified cytomegalovirus-associated TCR beta chains were confirmed in vitro to be specific for cytomegalovirus antigens. A later analysis found that HLA-associated TCR beta chains were more clonally expanded and had lower generation probabilities than equally common non-associated chains. Assigning TCR associations to individual alleles was difficult when HLA alleles, especially DR and DQ, strongly co-occurred. At a false discovery rate of 0.05, a later analysis linked under 20,000 TCR beta sequences to specific HLA alleles. A further reported finding was that TCR beta sequences accurately predicted the HLA-A and HLA-B alleles for most subjects in the first cohort. The cohort was sequenced for TCR beta chains only, and without alpha or paired-chain data the features that could be detected were limited. While some public TCRs were present in many individuals, most TCR sequences turned up only very rarely across donors. V-gene and J-gene trimming of TCR beta chains was associated with a missense DCLRE1C variant in a later genetic analysis, and the association was replicated in an independent cohort. The sequencing pipeline was judged likely to have produced a cluster of highly shared sequence variants as a technical artifact. According to a later analysis, parvovirus B19, influenza, CMV and Epstein-Barr virus appeared linked to several top co-occurrence clusters. Some IMGT-functional V segments, including TRBV6-2 and TRBV6-3, could not be distinguished by the 87-base-pair reads and were therefore excluded. The authors suggested that the approach could potentially be generalized to other disease states and immunological phenotypes. Immune exposure information for the cohort was limited to CMV serostatus. Linkage disequilibrium might explain the correlated functional status among segregating V segments, but an unknown experimental factor could not be excluded. Because some donors lacked HLA typing at each locus, the association tests relied only on the typed subset. In the study, some 180 TCR beta chains were listed as associated with cytomegalovirus. The earlier analysis of fewer than 750 of the donors excluded approximately 17 rarely observed V segments, including chromosome 9 orphons, because counts were too low. According to a later genetic analysis, donors in an Asian-associated ancestry cluster had fewer N-insertions in productive TCRs than the approximately 700-donor mean. The classifier was reported to diagnose cytomegalovirus status with high specificity and sensitivity in both the original cohort and the validation cohort. Presence/absence analyses assumed roughly uniform sequencing depth across donors, an assumption that may not hold.

Reading the germline V gene (reference sequence) gives CDR1 LNHDA and CDR2 SQIVND. Inclusive of the bounding cysteine and phenylalanine, the CDR3 is 14 residues long. The only DNA kept is the CDR3, 42 bases in frame from the first base. V loses 10 bases at its end and J loses 0 bases; junction bases beyond the gene matches: 8. Notes on this clone: Its antigen has not been determined. Per-base quality was not reported, and no clone a single base away is much larger than it.

The method was the immunoSEQ multiplex PCR assay. For the multiplex PCR, a mixture combining 60 forward primers for TCR Vbeta segments and 13 reverse primers for TCR Jbeta segments was used. The CDR3 region of rearranged TCR beta genes was amplified from genomic DNA by a multiplex PCR assay. On the Illumina HiSeq System, the amplified TCR beta libraries were sequenced as 87-base-pair reads. The paper's data handling went like this. A later analysis tallied around 80 million unique TCR beta chains across the 610 or so repertoires, and roughly 11 million of those chains were shared by two or more donors. A nearest-neighbor algorithm error-corrected the raw reads and collapsed the reads into unique sequences, merging closely related sequences to remove PCR and sequencing errors. CDR3 sequences were aligned to IMGT reference sequences to assign V, D and J gene segments. For a sequence to be retained, a match of at least six nucleotides to both a V gene segment and a J gene segment was required. A rearrangement was called productive if the CDR3 had no stop codons and remained in frame with V and J, and every other rearrangement was called non-productive. CDR3 was defined according to IMGT convention as the region running from the second conserved V-encoded cysteine to the conserved J-encoded phenylalanine. Sequences without an unambiguous match to a single V gene segment were excluded from the earlier analysis of about 600 of the donors. In an earlier analysis of roughly 600 of the donors, a V segment was called functional when productive rearrangements were above 56.7%, and segregating when the standard deviation between donors exceeded 5%. A statistical classification framework was developed to diagnose cytomegalovirus status using the catalog of TCR beta chain sequences. V and J gene assignment, in a later analysis, came from comparing TCR nucleotide sequences with IMGT/GENE-DB human TR gene sequences. In a later analysis, CDR3 sequences and most-parsimonious VDJ recombination scenarios were assigned using the TCRdist pipeline. A later analysis defined each TCR beta chain by its CDR3 amino acid sequence plus V-gene family, and excluded reads lacking a unique V-gene family. In a later analysis, approximately 590 highly shared, low-generation-probability nucleotide sequences were removed to address suspected cross-contamination and a sequencing artifact. For each public chain, a later analysis derived a clonal expansion index from normalized ranks of inferred template counts within each repertoire. Generation probabilities in a later analysis came from a VDJ recombination model fitted to out-of-frame rearrangements, and those results were checked against IGoR. A later analysis scored TCR-TCR, TCR-HLA and TCR-CMV co-occurrence with hypergeometric tests, applying a repertoire-size bias correction to TCR pairs. A later analysis estimated false discovery rates by permuting HLA or CMV assignments 20 times. In a later analysis, co-occurring TCRs were grouped with DBSCAN, and TCRdist sequence similarity was added when clustering was performed within HLA-allele-positive subsets. Repertoires with fewer than 30,000 or more than 120,000 public chains were left out of co-occurrence clustering, as were a handful of repertoires with anomalous nucleotide sharing. As stored in TCRdb, this immuneACCESS dataset retains in-frame rearrangements with V and J assigned. A fraction of the clones does not appear; measured against another copy, unresolved V genes explain less than half of the discrepancy, and the remainder lacks a known reason. The DNA gave D and trimming, while V, J and clone size come from that table. The table for this sample lists about 130,000 clones; about four fifths of them were counted only once. The ten largest clones capture about 13% of the sample.

The cohort comprised around 690 healthy bone marrow donors. All cohort members were sampled while nominally healthy, although unrecorded immune exposures were likely present. The donor was CMV seropositive and was included in the group of approximately 310 seropositive cohort members. A peripheral blood sample was provided by each donor, and peripheral blood mononuclear cells were used for TCR beta sequencing. Genomic DNA was extracted from the blood cell samples with the Qiagen DNeasy Blood Extraction Kit. This TCR was recovered from an older woman in good health and CMV-seropositive. The source material was PBMCs. The chain employs TRBV19 and TRBJ1-1; TRBD1 lines up with 7 middle nucleotides. The DNA is as follows: TGTGCCACCAGGCCACAGGGGATGAACACTGAAGCTTTCTTT. It translates to CATRPQGMNTEAFF.